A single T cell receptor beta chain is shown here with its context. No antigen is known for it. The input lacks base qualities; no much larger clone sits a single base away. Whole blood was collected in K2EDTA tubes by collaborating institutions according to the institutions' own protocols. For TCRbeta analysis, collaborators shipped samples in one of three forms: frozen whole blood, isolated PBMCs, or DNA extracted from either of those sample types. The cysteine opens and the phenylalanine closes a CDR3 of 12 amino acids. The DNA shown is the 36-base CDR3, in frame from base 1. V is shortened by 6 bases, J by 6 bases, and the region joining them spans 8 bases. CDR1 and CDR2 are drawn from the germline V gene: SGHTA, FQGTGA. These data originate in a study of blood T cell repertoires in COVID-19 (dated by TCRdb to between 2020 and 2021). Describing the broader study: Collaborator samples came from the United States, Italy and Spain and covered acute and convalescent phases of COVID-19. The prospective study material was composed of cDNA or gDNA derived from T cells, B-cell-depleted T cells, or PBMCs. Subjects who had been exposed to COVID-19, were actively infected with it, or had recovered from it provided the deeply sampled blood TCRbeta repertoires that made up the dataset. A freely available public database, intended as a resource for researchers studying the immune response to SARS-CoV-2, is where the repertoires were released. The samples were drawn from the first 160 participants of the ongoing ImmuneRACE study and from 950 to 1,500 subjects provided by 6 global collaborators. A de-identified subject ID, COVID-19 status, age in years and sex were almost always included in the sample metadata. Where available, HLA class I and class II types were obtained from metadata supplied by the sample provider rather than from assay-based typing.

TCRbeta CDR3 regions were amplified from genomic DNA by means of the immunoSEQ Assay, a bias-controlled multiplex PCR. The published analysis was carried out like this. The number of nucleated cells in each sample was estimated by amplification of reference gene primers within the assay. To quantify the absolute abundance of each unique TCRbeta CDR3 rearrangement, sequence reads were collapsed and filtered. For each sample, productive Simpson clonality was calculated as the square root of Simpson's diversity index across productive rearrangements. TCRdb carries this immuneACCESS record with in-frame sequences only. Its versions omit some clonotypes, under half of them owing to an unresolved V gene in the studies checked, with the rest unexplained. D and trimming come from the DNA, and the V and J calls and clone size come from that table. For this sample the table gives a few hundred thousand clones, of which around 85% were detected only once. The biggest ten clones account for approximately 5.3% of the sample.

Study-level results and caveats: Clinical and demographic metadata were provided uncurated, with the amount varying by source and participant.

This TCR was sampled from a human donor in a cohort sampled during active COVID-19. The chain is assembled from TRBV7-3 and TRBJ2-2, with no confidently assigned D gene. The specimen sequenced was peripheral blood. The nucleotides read TGTGCCAGCAGTCAGCTAGCCGGGGAGCTGTTTTTT. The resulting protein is CASSQLAGELFF. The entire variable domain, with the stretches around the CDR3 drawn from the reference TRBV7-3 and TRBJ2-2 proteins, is GAGVSQTPSNKVTEKGKYVELRCDPISGHTALYWYRQSLGQGPEFLIYFQGTGAADDSGLPNDRFFAVRPEGSVSTLKIQRTERGDSAVYLCASSQLAGELFFGEGSRLTVL.